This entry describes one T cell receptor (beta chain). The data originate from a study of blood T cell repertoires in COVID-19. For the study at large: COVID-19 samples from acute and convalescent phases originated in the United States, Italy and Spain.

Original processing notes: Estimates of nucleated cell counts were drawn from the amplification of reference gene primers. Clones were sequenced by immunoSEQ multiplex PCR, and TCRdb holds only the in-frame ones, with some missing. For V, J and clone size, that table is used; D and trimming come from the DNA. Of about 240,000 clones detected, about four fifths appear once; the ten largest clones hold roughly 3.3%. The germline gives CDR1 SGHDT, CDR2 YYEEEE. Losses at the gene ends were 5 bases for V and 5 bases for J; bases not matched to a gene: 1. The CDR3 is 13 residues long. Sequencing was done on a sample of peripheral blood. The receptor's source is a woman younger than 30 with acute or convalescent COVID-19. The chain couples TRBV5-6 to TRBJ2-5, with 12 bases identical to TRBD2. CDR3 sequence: CASRLAGGETQYF. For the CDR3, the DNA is TGTGCCAGCAGGCTAGCGGGAGGGGAGACCCAGTACTTC.